This is a list of T cell receptor beta chains from one sample in a study of control samples from healthy donors and cancer patients. Assay: immunoSEQ multiplex PCR; the TCRdb copy retains only in-frame clones and omits some. The data hold some 150,000 clones, with around 92% observed a single time. Input material: blood. The source of these receptors is a woman in her twenties or thirties in good health. The CDR3 runs from the conserved cysteine through the conserved F or W. The D gene is left open where the match is weak.

TRBV5-6	TRBJ2-1	-	CASSLSYNEQFF
TRBV7-9	TRBJ1-4	TRBD1	CASSLVGDRGEKLFF
TRBV12-3/TRBV12-4	TRBJ2-1	-	CASSVYNEQFF
TRBV6-5	TRBJ2-2	-	CASSSDSSTGELFF
TRBV7-3	TRBJ2-1	TRBD1	CASSLNRGEQFF
TRBV6-5	TRBJ1-2	-	CASSSNYGYTF
TRBV6-1	TRBJ2-1	TRBD2	CASSEASGRYNEQFF
TRBV4-2	TRBJ2-2	TRBD1	CASSQDPTGGSGELFF
TRBV11-2	TRBJ2-1	TRBD2	CASSLAGGTYNEQFF
TRBV7-9	TRBJ2-7	TRBD1	CASSSGTGGLYEQYF
TRBV6-2/TRBV6-3	TRBJ1-2	-	CASSASGHNYGYTF
TRBV5-1	TRBJ1-1	-	CASSLGMNTEAFF
TRBV5-1	TRBJ1-2	TRBD1	CASTEQGPYGYTF
TRBV7-2	TRBJ2-2	TRBD1	CASSLFGQGIGGNTGELFF
TRBV7-2	TRBJ2-3	TRBD2	CASSFSAGATDTQYF
TRBV27	TRBJ2-1	TRBD2	CASSLWASGNEQFF
TRBV18	TRBJ2-5	-	CASSPQGETQYF
TRBV19	TRBJ1-5	-	CASSIPHRVRNQPQHF
TRBV6-1	TRBJ1-2	-	CASSDIGYGYTF
TRBV2	TRBJ2-3	TRBD2	CASSDQGLAGDTQYF
TRBV18	TRBJ2-5	-	CASSPQAGSETQYF
TRBV6-4	TRBJ1-1	TRBD1	CASSTGGENTEAFF
TRBV19	TRBJ2-7	-	CASSPRVSSYEQYF
TRBV2	TRBJ2-7	-	CASSGGSGSSYEQYF
TRBV11-2	TRBJ2-7	TRBD2	CASSPGTSGSYEQYF
TRBV19	TRBJ1-6	-	CASSTHGGVLNSPLHF
TRBV27	TRBJ1-5	TRBD1	CASSLSTGGNQPQHF
TRBV6-5	TRBJ2-7	TRBD1	CASSHSDREQYF
TRBV4-1	TRBJ1-5	-	CASSQVGGRNQPQHF
TRBV6-4	TRBJ2-1	TRBD1	CASSDRQGGYNEQFF
TRBV7-2	TRBJ2-1	-	CASSPYTSSYNEQFF
TRBV12-3/TRBV12-4	TRBJ1-1	-	CASSLTGNTEAFF
TRBV5-1	TRBJ2-1	-	CASSLQGGEQFF
TRBV6-4	TRBJ2-3	-	CASARDDSTDTQYF
TRBV11-2	TRBJ2-5	-	CASSLWRRETQYF
TRBV27	TRBJ2-5	TRBD2	CASSFWGGEETQYF
TRBV11-3	TRBJ2-2	-	CASSSRGNTGELFF
TRBV25-1	TRBJ2-3	-	CASSERGEGTDTQYF
TRBV9	TRBJ2-5	TRBD2	CASSARTSGGRETQYF
TRBV7-8	TRBJ1-4	TRBD1	CASSLGQGIGEKLFF
TRBV24-1	TRBJ1-3	-	CATSDGGVHSGNTIYF
TRBV10-2	TRBJ1-5	-	CASSPAGGFGQPQHF
TRBV15	TRBJ2-7	-	CATSRGVGYEQYF
TRBV11-2	TRBJ2-7	-	CASSFGTTYEQYF
TRBV3-1/TRBV3-2	TRBJ1-1	-	CASSQQGWNTEAFF
TRBV2	TRBJ2-4	-	CASSGEQLAKNIQYF
TRBV6-5	TRBJ1-1	TRBD1	CASSSYRTGTEAFF
TRBV14	TRBJ2-7	-	CASSQVRYEQYF
TRBV4-1	TRBJ1-5	TRBD1	CASSQDYRGQPQHF
TRBV6-1	TRBJ2-6	TRBD2	CASSERGGLGANVLTF
TRBV7-6	TRBJ2-1	TRBD2	CASSLAGGPSYNEQFF
TRBV10-1	TRBJ1-1	TRBD1	CASSRDRGSEAFF
TRBV7-9	TRBJ2-3	-	CASSLGGSFTDTQYF